This is a list of T cell receptor beta chains from one sample in a study of breast tumors, draining lymph nodes, adjacent tissues. TCRdb itself ran the multiplex PCR reads through MiXCR, one entry per CDR3 protein. Of about 300,000 distinct CDR3 sequences in the sample, about 33% were seen once. Specimen: axillary lymph node tissue. These receptors all come from a female donor with breast cancer. Some clones in this sample may be carry-over from other donors' samples. Each CDR3 is given without its conserved first and last residue. Size is omitted from some rows. Given values are once, few, many or a class for expanded clones.

CDR3 protein	V gene	clone size
SAGRTYGYT	TRBV20-1	.
SARGDRDTQY	TRBV20-1	many
ASSIISGTQY	TRBV2	many
ASSLGGRASYNEQF	TRBV5-1	many
ASSLDLAASSYEQY	TRBV27	.
ASSLGTGGPSEQF	TRBV5-5	.
ASSYWPSGYNEQF	TRBV6-5	few
ASSKGWGTQY	TRBV19	many
ASSLAGPYTDTQY	TRBV7-8	many
ASSRTGERAGELF	TRBV12-3/TRBV12-4	many
DSSQEWSVGTYEQY	TRBV4-1	.
ASSLSGREAQY	TRBV12-3/TRBV12-4	.
ASGRQGVSYEQY	TRBV2	many
ASRPGQRTTGELF	TRBV6-2/TRBV6-3	.